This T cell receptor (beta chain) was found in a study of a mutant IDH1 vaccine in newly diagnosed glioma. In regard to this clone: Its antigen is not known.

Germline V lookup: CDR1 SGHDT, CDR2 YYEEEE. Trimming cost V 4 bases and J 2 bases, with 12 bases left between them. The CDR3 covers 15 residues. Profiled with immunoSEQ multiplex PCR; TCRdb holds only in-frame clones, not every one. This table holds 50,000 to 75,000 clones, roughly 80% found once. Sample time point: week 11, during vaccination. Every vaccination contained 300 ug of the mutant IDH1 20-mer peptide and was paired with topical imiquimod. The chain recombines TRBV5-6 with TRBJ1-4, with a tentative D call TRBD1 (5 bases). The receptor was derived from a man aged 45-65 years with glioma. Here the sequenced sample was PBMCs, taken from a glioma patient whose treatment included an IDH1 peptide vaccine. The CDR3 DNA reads TGTGCCAGCAGCCCCTCAGGGACGACTAATGAAAAACTGTTTTTT. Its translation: CASSPSGTTNEKLFF. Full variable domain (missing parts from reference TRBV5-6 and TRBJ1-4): DAGVTQSPTHLIKTRGQQVTLRCSPKSGHDTVSWYQQALGQGPQFIFQYYEEEERQRGNFPDRFSGHQFPNYSSELNVNALLLGDSALYLCASSPSGTTNEKLFFGSGTQLSVL.